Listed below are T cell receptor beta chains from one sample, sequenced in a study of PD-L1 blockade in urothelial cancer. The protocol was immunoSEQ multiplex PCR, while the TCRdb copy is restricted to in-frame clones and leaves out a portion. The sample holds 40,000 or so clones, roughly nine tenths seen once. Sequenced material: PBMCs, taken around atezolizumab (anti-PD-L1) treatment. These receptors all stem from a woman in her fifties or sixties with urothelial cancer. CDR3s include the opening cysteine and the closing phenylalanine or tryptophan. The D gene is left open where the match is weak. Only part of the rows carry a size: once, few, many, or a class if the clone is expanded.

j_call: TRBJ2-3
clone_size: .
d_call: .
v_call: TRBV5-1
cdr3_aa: CASSLGQDTDTQYF
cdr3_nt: TGCGCCAGCAGCTTGGGACAGGACACAGATACGCAGTATTTT

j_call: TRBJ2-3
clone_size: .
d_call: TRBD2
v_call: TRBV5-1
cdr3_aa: CASSLTSGSETDTQYF
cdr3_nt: TGCGCCAGCAGCTTGACTAGCGGGAGTGAAACAGATACGCAGTATTTT

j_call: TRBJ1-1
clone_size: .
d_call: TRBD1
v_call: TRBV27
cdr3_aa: CASSLTGGIGTEAFF
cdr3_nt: TGTGCCAGCAGTTTGACAGGGGGCATTGGGACTGAAGCTTTCTTT

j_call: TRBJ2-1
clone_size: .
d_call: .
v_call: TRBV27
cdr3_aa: CASSRVTGTAFF
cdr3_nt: TGTGCCAGCAGCCGTGTAACCGGGACTGCGTTCTTC

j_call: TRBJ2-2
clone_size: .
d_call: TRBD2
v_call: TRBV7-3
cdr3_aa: CASSLTRLAGGPGTGELFF
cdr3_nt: TGTGCCAGCAGCTTAACCCGGCTAGCGGGAGGGCCTGGCACCGGGGAGCTGTTTTTT

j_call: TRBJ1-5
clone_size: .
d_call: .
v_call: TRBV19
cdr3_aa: CASSINGPHQPQHF
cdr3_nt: TGTGCCAGTAGTATCAATGGGCCCCATCAGCCCCAGCATTTT

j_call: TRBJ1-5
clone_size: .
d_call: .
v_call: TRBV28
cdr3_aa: CATEQVLYSNQPQHF
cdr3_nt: TGTGCCACTGAACAGGTCCTCTATAGCAATCAGCCCCAGCATTTT

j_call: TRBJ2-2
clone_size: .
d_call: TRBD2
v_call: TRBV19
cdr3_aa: CASSYLAGVGTGELFF
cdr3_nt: TGTGCCAGTAGTTACTTAGCGGGAGTCGGCACCGGGGAGCTGTTTTTT

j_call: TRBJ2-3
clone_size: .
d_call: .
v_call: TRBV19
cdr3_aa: CASAPSAMTDTQYF
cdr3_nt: TGTGCCAGTGCTCCTAGCGCGATGACAGATACGCAGTATTTT

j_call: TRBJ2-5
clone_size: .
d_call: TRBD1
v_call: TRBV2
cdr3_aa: CASSVGRTGRAETQYF
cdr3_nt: TGTGCCAGCAGTGTAGGTAGGACAGGGCGAGCAGAGACCCAGTACTTC

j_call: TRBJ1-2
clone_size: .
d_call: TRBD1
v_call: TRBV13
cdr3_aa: CASSLSGTGAINYGYTF
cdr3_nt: TGTGCCAGCAGCTTATCAGGGACAGGGGCGATTAACTATGGCTACACCTTC

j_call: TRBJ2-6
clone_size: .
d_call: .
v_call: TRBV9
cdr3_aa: CASTGGYGANVLTF
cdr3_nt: TGTGCCAGCACCGGAGGGTACGGGGCCAACGTCCTGACTTTC

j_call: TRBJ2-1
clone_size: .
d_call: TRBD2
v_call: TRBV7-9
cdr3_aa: CASSFWGGEQFF
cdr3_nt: TGTGCCAGCAGCTTTTGGGGGGGTGAGCAGTTCTTC

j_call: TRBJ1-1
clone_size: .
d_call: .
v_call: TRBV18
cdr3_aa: CASSRVGGTEAFF
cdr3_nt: TGTGCCAGCTCAAGGGTGGGGGGCACTGAAGCTTTCTTT

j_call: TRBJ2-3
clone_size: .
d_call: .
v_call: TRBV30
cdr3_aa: CAWRSGAGRGNTQYF
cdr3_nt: TGTGCCTGGAGGTCGGGAGCGGGTCGGGGAAATACGCAGTATTTT

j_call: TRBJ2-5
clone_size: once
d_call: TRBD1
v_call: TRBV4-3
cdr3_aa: CASSRRVGTGIAETQYF
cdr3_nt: TGCGCCAGCAGCCGCCGCGTCGGGACAGGGATAGCGGAGACCCAGTACTTC

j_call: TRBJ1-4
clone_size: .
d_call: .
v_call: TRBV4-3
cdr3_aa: CASSHDPLGGASNEKLFF
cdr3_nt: TGCGCCAGCAGCCACGACCCGCTGGGAGGGGCGTCTAATGAAAAACTGTTTTTT

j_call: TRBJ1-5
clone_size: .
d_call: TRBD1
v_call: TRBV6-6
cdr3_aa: CASSPSTGANQPQHF
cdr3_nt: TGTGCCAGCAGTCCCTCGACAGGGGCCAATCAGCCCCAGCATTTT

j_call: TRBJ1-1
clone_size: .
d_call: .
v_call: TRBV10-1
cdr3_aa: CASNGQLSRPEAFF
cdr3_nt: TGCGCCAGCAACGGACAGCTTAGTCGGCCTGAAGCTTTCTTT

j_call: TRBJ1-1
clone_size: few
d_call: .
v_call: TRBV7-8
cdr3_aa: CASSLVGHLTEAFF
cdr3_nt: TGTGCCAGCAGCTTAGTTGGACACCTCACTGAAGCTTTCTTT

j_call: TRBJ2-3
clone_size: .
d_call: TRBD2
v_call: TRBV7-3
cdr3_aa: CASSLTGLAGDDTQYF
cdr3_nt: TGTGCCAGCAGCTTAACGGGACTAGCGGGAGATGATACGCAGTATTTT

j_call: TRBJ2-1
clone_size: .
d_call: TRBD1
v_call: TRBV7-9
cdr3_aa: CAIPDRGFNNEQFF
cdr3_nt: TGTGCCATTCCAGACAGGGGGTTTAACAATGAGCAGTTCTTC

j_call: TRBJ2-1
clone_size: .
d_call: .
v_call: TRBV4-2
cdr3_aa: CASSQETSARGNEQFF
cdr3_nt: TGTGCCAGCAGCCAAGAGACCAGCGCCAGGGGAAATGAGCAGTTCTTC

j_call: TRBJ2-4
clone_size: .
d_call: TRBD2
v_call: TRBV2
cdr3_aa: CASRAEIAGLAKNIQYF
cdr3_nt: TGTGCCAGCAGGGCTGAGATAGCGGGTCTAGCCAAAAACATTCAGTACTTC

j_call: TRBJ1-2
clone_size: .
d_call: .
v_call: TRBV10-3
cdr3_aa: CAISDLGRTNYGYTF
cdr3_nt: TGTGCCATCAGTGATCTGGGCAGAACTAACTATGGCTACACCTTC

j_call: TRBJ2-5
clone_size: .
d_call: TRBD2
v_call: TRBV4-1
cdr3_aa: CASSQTPQTSGRQETQYF
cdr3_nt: TGCGCCAGCAGCCAAACCCCGCAGACTAGCGGGAGACAAGAGACCCAGTACTTC

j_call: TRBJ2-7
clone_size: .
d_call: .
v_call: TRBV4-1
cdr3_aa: CASSQQLTYEQYF
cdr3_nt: TGCGCCAGCAGCCAACAACTCACCTACGAGCAGTACTTC

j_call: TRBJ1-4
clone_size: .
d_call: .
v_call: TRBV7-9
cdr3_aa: CASGAGGNEKLFF
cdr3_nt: TGTGCCAGCGGCGCAGGAGGTAATGAAAAACTGTTTTTT

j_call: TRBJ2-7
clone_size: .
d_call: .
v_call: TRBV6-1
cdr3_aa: CASSEFFGETYEQYF
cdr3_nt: TGTGCCAGCAGTGAATTTTTCGGGGAAACCTACGAGCAGTACTTC